This T cell receptor beta chain was recorded in a study of blood T cell repertoires in COVID-19. Across the study: The cDNA or gDNA used as material had been derived from T cells, B-cell-depleted T cells, or PBMCs.

Sequenced by immunoSEQ multiplex PCR; TCRdb stores in-frame clones only, minus some. The sample contains about 59,000 clones, around 79% of which appear only once. Sequenced input: peripheral blood. The source is a human donor in a cohort sampled during active COVID-19.

The CDR3, as DNA: TGTGCCAGCAGCTCCCCACTAGCGGGAGTTGGCGAGCAGTACTTC. It yields the protein CASSSPLAGVGEQYF. This chain connects TRBV13 to TRBJ2-7; 11 nucleotides align to TRBD2. CDR1 is PRHDT, CDR2 FYEKMQ, per germline (reference sequence). Losses at the gene ends were 4 bases for V and 6 bases for J; bases not matched to a gene: 8. This CDR3 has 15 amino acids.